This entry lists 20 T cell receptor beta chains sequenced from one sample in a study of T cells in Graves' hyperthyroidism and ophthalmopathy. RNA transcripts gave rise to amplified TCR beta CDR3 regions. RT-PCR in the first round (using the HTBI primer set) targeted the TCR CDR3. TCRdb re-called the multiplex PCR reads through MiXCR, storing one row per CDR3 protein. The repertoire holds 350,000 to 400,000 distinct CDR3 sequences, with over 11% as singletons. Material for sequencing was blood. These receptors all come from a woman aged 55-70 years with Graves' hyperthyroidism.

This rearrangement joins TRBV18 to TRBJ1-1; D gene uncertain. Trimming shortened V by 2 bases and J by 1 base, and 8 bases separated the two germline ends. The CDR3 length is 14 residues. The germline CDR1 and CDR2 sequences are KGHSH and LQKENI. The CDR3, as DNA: TGTGCCAGCTCACCAGGAGCGGGGAACACTGAAGCTTTCTTT. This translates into CASSPGAGNTEAFF. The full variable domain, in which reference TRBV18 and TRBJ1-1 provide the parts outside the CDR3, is NAGVMQNPRHLVRRRGQEARLRCSPMKGHSHVYWYRQLPEEGLKFMVYLQKENIIDESGMPKERFSAEFPKEGPSILRIQQVVRGDSAAYFCASSPGAGNTEAFFGQGTRLTVV.

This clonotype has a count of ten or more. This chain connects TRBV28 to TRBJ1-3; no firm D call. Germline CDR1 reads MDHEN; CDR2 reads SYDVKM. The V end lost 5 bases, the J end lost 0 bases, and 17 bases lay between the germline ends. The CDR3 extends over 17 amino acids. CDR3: CASSPRTGRPSGNTIYF. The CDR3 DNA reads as TGTGCCAGCAGTCCCCGAACTGGCAGGCCCTCTGGAAACACCATATATTTT.

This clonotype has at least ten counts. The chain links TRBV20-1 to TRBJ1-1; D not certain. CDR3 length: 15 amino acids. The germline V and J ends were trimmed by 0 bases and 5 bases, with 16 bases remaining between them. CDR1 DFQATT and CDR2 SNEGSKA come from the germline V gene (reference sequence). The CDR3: CSARDLGPLRTEAFF. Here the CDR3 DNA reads TGCAGTGCTAGAGATCTGGGCCCTTTGAGGACTGAAGCTTTCTTT.

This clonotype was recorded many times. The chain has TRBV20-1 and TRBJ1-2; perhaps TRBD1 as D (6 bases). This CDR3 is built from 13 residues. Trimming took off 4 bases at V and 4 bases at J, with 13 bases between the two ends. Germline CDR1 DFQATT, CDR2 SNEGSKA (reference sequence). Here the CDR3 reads CSANREPLYGYTF. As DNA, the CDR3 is TGCAGTGCTAACAGGGAGCCCCTCTATGGCTACACCTTC.

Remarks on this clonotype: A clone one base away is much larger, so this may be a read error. CDR3 coding DNA: TGTGCCAGCAGCCCCGGACAGGGGGAGACCTACGAGCAGTGCTTC. Encoded protein: CASSPGQGETYEQCF. This chain uses TRBV12-3 or TRBV12-4 with TRBJ2-7; 10 nucleotides align to TRBD1. The CDR3 totals 15 residues.

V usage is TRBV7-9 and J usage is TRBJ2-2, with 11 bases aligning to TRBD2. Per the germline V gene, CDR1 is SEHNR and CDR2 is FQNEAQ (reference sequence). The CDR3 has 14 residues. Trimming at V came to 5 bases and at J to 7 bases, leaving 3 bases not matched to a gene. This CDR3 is CASSPSGRIGELFF. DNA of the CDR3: TGTGCCAGCAGCCCTAGCGGGAGGATCGGGGAGCTGTTTTTT.

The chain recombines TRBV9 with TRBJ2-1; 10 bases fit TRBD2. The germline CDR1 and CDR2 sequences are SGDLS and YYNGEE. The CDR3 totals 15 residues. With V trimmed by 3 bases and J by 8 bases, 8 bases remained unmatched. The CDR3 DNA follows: TGTGCCAGCAGCGCCCTAGCGGGAGCGGTTGATGAGCAGTTCTTC. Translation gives CASSALAGAVDEQFF.

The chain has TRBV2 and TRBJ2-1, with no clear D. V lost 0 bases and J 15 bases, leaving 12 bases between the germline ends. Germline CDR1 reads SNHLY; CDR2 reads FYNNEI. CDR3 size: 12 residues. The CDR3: CASSEARTSPFF. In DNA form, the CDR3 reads TGTGCCAGCAGTGAAGCGCGGACCTCACCGTTCTTC.

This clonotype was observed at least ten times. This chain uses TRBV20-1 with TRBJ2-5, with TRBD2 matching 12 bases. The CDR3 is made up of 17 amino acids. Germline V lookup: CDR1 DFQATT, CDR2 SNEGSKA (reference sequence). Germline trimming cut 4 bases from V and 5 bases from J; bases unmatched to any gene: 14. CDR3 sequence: CSAIVPSGRAMGETQYF. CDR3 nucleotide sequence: TGCAGTGCTATTGTGCCTAGCGGGAGGGCCATGGGTGAGACCCAGTACTTC.

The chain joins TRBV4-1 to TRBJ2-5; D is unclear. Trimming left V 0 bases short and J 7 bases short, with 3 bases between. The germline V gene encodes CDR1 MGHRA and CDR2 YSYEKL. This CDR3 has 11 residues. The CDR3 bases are TGCGCCAGCAGCCAAGATGGGACCCAGTACTTC. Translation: CASSQDGTQYF.

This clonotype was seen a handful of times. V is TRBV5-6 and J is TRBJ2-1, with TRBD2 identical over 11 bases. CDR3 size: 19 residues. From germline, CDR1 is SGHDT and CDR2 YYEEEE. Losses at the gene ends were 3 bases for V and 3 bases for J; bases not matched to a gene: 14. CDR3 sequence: CASSSGIGLAGGGYNEQFF. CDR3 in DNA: TGTGCCAGCAGCTCAGGTATAGGGCTAGCGGGAGGAGGCTACAATGAGCAGTTCTTC. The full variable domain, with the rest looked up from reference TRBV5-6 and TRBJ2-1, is DAGVTQSPTHLIKTRGQQVTLRCSPKSGHDTVSWYQQALGQGPQFIFQYYEEEERQRGNFPDRFSGHQFPNYSSELNVNALLLGDSALYLCASSSGIGLAGGGYNEQFFGPGTRLTVL.

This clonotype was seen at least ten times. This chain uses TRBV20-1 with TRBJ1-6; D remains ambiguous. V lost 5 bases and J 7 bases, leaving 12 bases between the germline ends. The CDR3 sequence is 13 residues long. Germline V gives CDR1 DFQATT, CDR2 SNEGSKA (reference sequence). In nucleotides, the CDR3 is TGCAGTGCTGCAGTCGAGCGAAATTCACCCCTCCACTTT. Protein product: CSAAVERNSPLHF.

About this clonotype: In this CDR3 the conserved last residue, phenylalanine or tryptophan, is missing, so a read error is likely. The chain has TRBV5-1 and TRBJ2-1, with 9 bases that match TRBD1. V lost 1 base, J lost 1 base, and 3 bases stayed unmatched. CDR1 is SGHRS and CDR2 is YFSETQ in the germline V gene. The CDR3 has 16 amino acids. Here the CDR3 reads CASSLRGTGSYNEQFL. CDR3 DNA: TGCGCCAGCAGCTTGAGGGGGACAGGGTCCTACAATGAGCAGTTCCTT.

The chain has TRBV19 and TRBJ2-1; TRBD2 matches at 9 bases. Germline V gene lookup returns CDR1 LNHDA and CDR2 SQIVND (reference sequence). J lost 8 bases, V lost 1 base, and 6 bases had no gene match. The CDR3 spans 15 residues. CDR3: CASSIGGTSLDEQFF. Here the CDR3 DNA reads TGTGCCAGTAGTATAGGTGGGACTAGCTTGGATGAGCAGTTCTTC. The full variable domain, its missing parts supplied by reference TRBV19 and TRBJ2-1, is DGGITQSPKYLFRKEGQNVTLSCEQNLNHDAMYWYRQDPGQGLRLIYYSQIVNDFQKGDIAEGYSVSREKKESFPLTVTSAQKNPTAFYLCASSIGGTSLDEQFFGPGTRLTVL.

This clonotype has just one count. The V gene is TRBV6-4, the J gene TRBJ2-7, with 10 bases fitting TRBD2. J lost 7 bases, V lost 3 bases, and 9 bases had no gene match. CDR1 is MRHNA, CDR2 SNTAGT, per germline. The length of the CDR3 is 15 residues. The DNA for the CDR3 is TGTGCCAGCAGTGATCTCAGGACTAGCGGAAGGGAGCAGTACTTC. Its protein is CASSDLRTSGREQYF.

CDR3 sequence reads: CASTEDSSYEQYF. CDR3 DNA sequence: TGTGCCAGCACCGAGGACTCCTCCTACGAGCAGTACTTC. J is TRBJ2-7 and V is TRBV11-2; D is possibly TRBD2 (5 bases). The V end was cut by 7 bases, the J end by 0 bases, with 10 bases between. CDR3 size: 13 residues. Germline CDR1 SGHAT, CDR2 FQNNGV.

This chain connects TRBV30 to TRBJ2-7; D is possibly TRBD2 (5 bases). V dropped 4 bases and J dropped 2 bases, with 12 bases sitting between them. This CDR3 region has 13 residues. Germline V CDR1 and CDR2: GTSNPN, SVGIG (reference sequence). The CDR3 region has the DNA TGTGCCTGGAAGCGGTTTACTACCTACGAGCAGTACTTC. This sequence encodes CAWKRFTTYEQYF.

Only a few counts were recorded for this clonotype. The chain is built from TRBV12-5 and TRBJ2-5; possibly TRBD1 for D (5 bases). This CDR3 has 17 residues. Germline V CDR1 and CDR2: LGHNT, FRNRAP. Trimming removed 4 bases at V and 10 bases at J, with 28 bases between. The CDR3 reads CASGSTQGTGPPRGQYF. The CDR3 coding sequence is TGTGCTAGTGGTTCAACTCAGGGAACAGGCCCCCCAAGAGGCCAGTACTTC. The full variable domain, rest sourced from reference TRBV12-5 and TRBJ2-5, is DARVTQTPRHKVTEMGQEVTMRCQPILGHNTVFWYRQTMMQGLELLAYFRNRAPLDDSGMPKDRFSAEMPDATLATLKIQPSEPRDSAVYFCASGSTQGTGPPRGQYFGPGTRLLVL.

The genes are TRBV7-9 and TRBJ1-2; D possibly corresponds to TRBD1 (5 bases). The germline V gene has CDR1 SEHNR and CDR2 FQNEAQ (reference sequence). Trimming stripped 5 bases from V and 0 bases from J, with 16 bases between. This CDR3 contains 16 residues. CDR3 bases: TGTGCCAGCAGCCCTATGCGGGGGTCGGCTAACTATGGCTACACCTTC. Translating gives CASSPMRGSANYGYTF.

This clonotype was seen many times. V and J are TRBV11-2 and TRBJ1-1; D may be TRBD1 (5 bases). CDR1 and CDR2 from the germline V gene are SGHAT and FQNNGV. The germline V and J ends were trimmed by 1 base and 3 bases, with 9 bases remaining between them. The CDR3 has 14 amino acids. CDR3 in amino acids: CASSLGGGDTEAFF. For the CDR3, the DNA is TGTGCCAGCAGCTTAGGTGGGGGAGACACTGAAGCTTTCTTT.